This T cell receptor (beta chain) appears in the sequencing data of a study of shared clonotypes between healthy human individuals (dated by TCRdb to between 2020 and 2021). Describing the broader study: The cohort comprised a couple of women and three men aged 18 to 49 years. To estimate repertoire size and how much clonotypes are shared between individuals, the study performed deep sequencing of blood TCR repertoires from five healthy adults. To increase sequencing depth and limit assay-specific biases, TCR repertoire library preparation and sequencing were carried out by different laboratories using diverse techniques. Per donor, three plates each were used for CD4 naive and CD4 memory, two for CD8 naive, and one for CD8 memory. Each donor's leukapheresis produced roughly between about 0.8 and 8.9 billion PBMCs. Paper-wide results and their limitations: Based on pairwise subsampling, the degree of clonotype sharing among donors was expected to be affected by sequencing depth. Sampling was limited to blood, and TCR repertoires in tissue likely differ from TCR repertoires in blood. When four donors were compared, the shared fraction of clonotypes was about 5% for naive CD4, less than 4% for naive CD8, more than 2% for memory CD4, and roughly 0.43% for memory CD8. Clonotypes shared by all four sorted-subset donors showed higher generation probabilities than non-shared clonotypes. Larger estimated clonotype richness was generally found for naive subsets than for memory subsets. Incomplete sequencing was indicated by rarefaction of sorted-subset datasets, despite the large sequencing depth. Because the study included a small number of donors, the genetic and exposure-history diversity represented was limited.

About this clone: This clone's antigen is unknown. No base quality values were provided; no much bigger clone lies one nucleotide off.

Donors were healthy HIV-negative adults with no recently reported acute infections or vaccinations. All donors were Caucasian adults living in Nashville, Tennessee, USA. CD4+ T cells were enriched by magnetic negative selection; naive cells were then positively selected on CD45RA, and the negative fraction formed the memory subset. Blood was obtained by leukapheresis, after which PBMCs were separated by Ficoll-Histopaque density gradient centrifugation and cryopreserved in liquid nitrogen vapor phase. Analytical flow cytometry was used to check the purity and quantity of every magnetically sorted T cell population. Genomic DNA was isolated from every sorted fraction and measured by UV absorbance on a Nanodrop 2000c. Using the deep immunoSEQ assay, multiplex PCR amplified TCR CDR3 regions from genomic DNA. Genomic DNA extracted from each cell subset was distributed evenly over all wells of several immunoSEQ 96-well plates, and each plate served as one replicate. For sorted subsets, each replicate PCR was loaded with 200 ng genomic DNA, equivalent to 25,000 to 35,000 T cell genomes. Purified libraries were measured with a Qubit 3.0 fluorometer, size-checked on a Bioanalyzer 2100, and measured again with the KAPA Library Quantification kit. A separate single-read 150-cycle Illumina NextSeq 550 flow cell was used to sequence each immunoSEQ 96-well plate. Concerning the study's data processing: Because the immunoSEQ output held only junctional sequences and lacked quality scores, the filtering could not match the filtering applied to full-length reads. To assign V/J genes and CDR3, sequences were annotated against IMGT germline references using PyIR, a Python wrapper for IgBLAST v1.9. Reads were filtered out if the reads had weak V/J assignments (E-value above 1e-6), no CDR3, stop codons, out-of-frame junctions, or ambiguous translated residues. A V3J clonotype was defined by an identical inferred V gene, J gene, and CDR3 amino acid sequence. Percentage overlap between repertoires was computed as shared unique clonotypes divided by the size of the smaller repertoire. Three approaches were used to assess repertoire richness: RTK rarefaction, the Chao1 estimator, and Recon v2.1 estimates of unobserved clonotypes. OLGA was used to compute generation probabilities for all TCRbeta clonotypes that the gDNA method yielded from a few donors. Here the immuneACCESS table is served through TCRdb, limited to in-frame sequences with V and J called. Missing clones are a known gap in these copies; in checked studies unresolved V genes cover under half, and the rest lacks a known reason. V, J and clone size are those of that table, while D and trimming were read from the DNA. The sample table holds some 2 million clones, of which 85% to 95% were seen once. The ten top clones hold about 0.13% of the sample.

The sequence came from a young man in good health. Sequencing used naive CD4+ T cells sorted from blood. The cell subset or site label corresponds to: CD45RA+ positively selected.

The encoded CDR3 is CAISSRDYNEQFF. DNA sequence: TGTGCCATCAGTAGCCGGGACTACAATGAGCAGTTCTTC. The sequence joins TRBV10-3 to TRBJ2-1, with a weak D call of TRBD2 (5 bases match). The CDR3 starts with the cysteine, ends with the phenylalanine, and has 13 residues. Only the CDR3 DNA stays, 39 bases, in frame from base 1. Relative to germline, V is 5 bases shorter and J is 3 bases shorter, with 8 bases between their ends. From a lookup of the germline V gene, CDR1 and CDR2 are ENHRY and SYGVKD.